Shown below are 24 T cell receptor beta chains from a single sample sequenced in a study of identifying expanded T cells in peripheral blood. Sequencing was performed with immunoSEQ multiplex PCR; in TCRdb, only in-frame clones are kept and a portion is missing. This table has tens of thousands of clones, roughly 88% appearing once. Material: blood. All receptors come from a person aged 18-69 years in good health.

V usage is TRBV11-3 and J usage is TRBJ2-1, with D hard to call. Trimming cost V 5 bases and J 0 bases, with 11 bases left between them. Germline-derived CDR1 and CDR2 are SGHNT and YENEEA. The CDR3 is 15 residues long. DNA for the CDR3: TGTGCCAGCAGCATAAGGAGTAGCTCCTACAATGAGCAGTTCTTC. It specifies CASSIRSSSYNEQFF.

This clone was detected a few times. The CDR3 nucleotides are TGTGCCAGCAGTGAAGCGCCGGTCGGAGGTGGCTACACCTTC. Residues: CASSEAPVGGGYTF. This chain connects TRBV6-1 to TRBJ1-2; no clear D gene. Germline V CDR1 and CDR2: MNHNS, SASEGT. The CDR3 loop spans 14 amino acids. V lost 0 bases, J lost 7 bases, and 12 bases lay in between.

V is TRBV30 and J is TRBJ2-1; 10 bases match TRBD2. V trimming: 2 bases; J trimming: 4 bases; junction bases outside the gene matches: 5. The CDR3 contains 15 residues. The germline CDR1 and CDR2 sequences are GTSNPN and SVGIG (reference sequence). This CDR3 is CAWSLLAGPYNEQFF. CDR3 nucleotides: TGTGCCTGGAGTCTACTAGCGGGACCTTACAATGAGCAGTTCTTC.

V is TRBV5-6 and J is TRBJ1-2, with D unresolved. The CDR3 has 14 residues. V gave up 4 bases and J gave up 4 bases, with 14 bases separating them. CDR1 SGHDT and CDR2 YYEEEE come from the germline V gene. DNA of the CDR3: TGTGCCAGCAGCCCGGCGGGCGGAGGCTATGGCTACACCTTC. Its protein is CASSPAGGGYGYTF.

The chain uses TRBV5-6 and TRBJ1-1, with 8 nucleotides matching TRBD1. The V gene end was trimmed by 0 bases and the J gene end by 0 bases; junction bases not matched to a gene: 1. The CDR3 spans 15 residues. The V gene's germline CDR1 is SGHDT and CDR2 YYEEEE. The CDR3 DNA reads as TGTGCCAGCAGCTTGGAGACAGGGGTGAACACTGAAGCTTTCTTT. Its protein is CASSLETGVNTEAFF.

To note about this clone: The junction shows a germline mismatch at one end, possibly a read error. The V call is TRBV7-9, the J call TRBJ2-3; 10 bases match TRBD2. This CDR3 is built from 13 residues. CDR1 and CDR2 from the germline V gene are SEHNR and FQNEAQ (reference sequence). The CDR3: CASSPQGSGGADF. The CDR3, as DNA: TGTGCCAGCAGCCCCCAGGGAAGCGGGGGGGCGGATTTT.

With regard to this clone: Other DNA sequences within the sample encode an identical CDR3. V usage is TRBV30 and J usage is TRBJ1-2; 8 positions match TRBD1. V gave up 6 bases and J gave up 8 bases; unmatched junction bases: 11. The CDR3 spans 13 residues. In germline, CDR1 is GTSNPN, CDR2 SVGIG (reference sequence). The CDR3 nucleotides are TGTGCCTGCCTGACAGGGGCTTGGAGGGGCTACACCTTC. Translating it yields CACLTGAWRGYTF.

This clone was counted once. V is TRBV30 and J is TRBJ1-2; D is possibly TRBD1 (5 bases). V lost 4 bases and J lost 6, with 18 bases in between. CDR3 length: 14 amino acids. Germline V gene data show CDR1 as GTSNPN and CDR2 as SVGIG (reference sequence). The chain's CDR3 is CAWMPPGGWNGYTF. CDR3 nucleotide sequence: TGTGCCTGGATGCCACCGGGGGGTTGGAATGGCTACACCTTC.

This chain joins TRBV5-5 and TRBJ1-5, with D possibly TRBD1 on 5 matching bases. This CDR3 is built from 17 residues. Germline lookup yields CDR1 SGHKS and CDR2 YYEKEE (reference sequence). The V and J ends lost 5 bases and 0 bases respectively, with 18 bases between them. The DNA for the CDR3 is TGTGCCAGCAGTTATGGGGCCCAGACCACTAGCAATCAGCCCCAGCATTTT. This codes for CASSYGAQTTSNQPQHF.

The DNA for the CDR3 is TGTGCCAGCAGTTGGGGTGTGGGGGCCACCGCTTCTGAAGCTTTCTTT. Translated: CASSWGVGATASEAFF. This rearrangement joins TRBV6-5 to TRBJ1-1, with D maybe TRBD1 (6 bases). The length of the CDR3 is 16 residues. The germline gives CDR1 MNHEY, CDR2 SVGAGI. Trimming removed 4 bases from V and 6 bases from J, with 21 bases in between.

CDR3 sequence (DNA): TGTGCCAGCAGCCAGGGAGGAAATGAAAAACTGTTTTTT. Its translation: CASSQGGNEKLFF. V usage is TRBV7-8 and J usage is TRBJ1-4, with D possibly matching TRBD1 (5 bases). In germline, CDR1 is SGHVS, CDR2 FQNEAQ. V was trimmed by 5 bases and J by 5 bases, leaving 9 bases between them. The CDR3 contains 13 residues.

The rearrangement joins TRBV28 to TRBJ2-7, with a weak D call TRBD2 (7 bases). CDR1 is MDHEN, CDR2 SYDVKM, per germline. V lost 7 bases, J lost 3 bases, and 13 bases lay in between. The CDR3 covers 13 residues. CDR3 region: CASTQGGDYEQYF. DNA of the CDR3: TGTGCCAGCACCCAAGGGGGGGACTACGAGCAGTACTTC. The full variable domain, completed using reference TRBV28 and TRBJ2-7, is DVKVTQSSRYLVKRTGEKVFLECVQDMDHENMFWYRQDPGLGLRLIYFSYDVKMKEKGDIPEGYSVSREKKERFSLILESASTNQTSMYLCASTQGGDYEQYFGPGTRLTVT.

The chain combines TRBV11-2 with TRBJ2-2; possible D gene TRBD2, 5 bases. This CDR3 is 15 amino acids long. Looked up from germline, CDR1 is SGHAT and CDR2 is FQNNGV. V was trimmed by 2 bases and J by 1 base, leaving 8 bases between them. CDR3 sequence reads: CASSLRRLNTGELFF. The CDR3 nucleotides are TGTGCCAGCAGCTTAAGGAGGTTGAACACCGGGGAGCTGTTTTTT. The full variable domain, rest sourced from reference TRBV11-2 and TRBJ2-2, is EAGVAQSPRYKIIEKRQSVAFWCNPISGHATLYWYQQILGQGPKLLIQFQNNGVVDDSQLPKDRFSAERLKGVDSTLKIQPAKLEDSAVYLCASSLRRLNTGELFFGEGSRLTVL.

The chain joins TRBV29-1 to TRBJ1-2, with TRBD1 as a possible D gene (5 bases). This CDR3 contains 12 residues. The V gene's germline CDR1 is SQVTM and CDR2 ANQGSEA. V lost 6 bases, J lost 2 bases, and 10 bases lay in between. Written as DNA, the CDR3 is TGCAGCGTGAAAGACAGAAACTATGGCTACACCTTC. Protein sequence: CSVKDRNYGYTF.

This chain's CDR3 is CASSIAGESYEQYF. The CDR3 DNA is TGCGCCAGCTCCATAGCGGGGGAATCCTACGAGCAGTACTTC. The chain has TRBV10-2 and TRBJ2-7, with 9 positions matching TRBD2. This CDR3 contains 14 residues. V lost 8 bases to trimming and J lost 1 base; unmatched junction nucleotides: 6. The germline V gene has CDR1 WSHSY and CDR2 SAAADI.

The genes are TRBV7-8 and TRBJ2-1; D may be TRBD2 (7 bases). V was trimmed by 7 bases and J by 8 bases, leaving 12 bases between them. Germline assignment: CDR1 SGHVS and CDR2 FQNEAQ. The CDR3 runs 12 residues. The CDR3 DNA follows: TGTGCCAGCACGGGCGGGGGCGATGAGCAGTTCTTC. Translating gives CASTGGGDEQFF.

The V call is TRBV5-1, the J call TRBJ2-1; TRBD2 might be the D (6 bases). The V and J ends lost 0 bases and 5 bases respectively, with 12 bases between them. Germline-derived CDR1 and CDR2 are SGHRS and YFSETQ. The CDR3 has 15 amino acids. CDR3 region: CASSLVSGDNNEQFF. The DNA for the CDR3 is TGCGCCAGCAGCTTGGTTAGCGGAGACAACAATGAGCAGTTCTTC.

This chain connects TRBV29-1 to TRBJ1-1; D uncertain. The V end lost 4 bases, the J end lost 0 bases, and 9 bases lay between the germline ends. CDR1 is SQVTM, CDR2 ANQGSEA, per germline. This CDR3 contains 13 residues. The CDR3 coding sequence is TGCAGCGTTGCGCGGGGAATGAACACTGAAGCTTTCTTT. Its translation is CSVARGMNTEAFF.

This clone was detected only a few times. The V call is TRBV14, the J call TRBJ1-2; D unresolved. CDR3 length equals 13 residues. Trimming cost V 3 bases and J 4 bases, with 9 bases left between them. Germline CDR1 and CDR2: SGHDN and FVKESK. Written as DNA, the CDR3 is TGTGCCAGCAGCCAGACCAGCCTCTATGGCTACACCTTC. Translated: CASSQTSLYGYTF.

This chain connects TRBV5-1 to TRBJ2-3, with D perhaps matching TRBD1 (5 bases). Germline values: CDR1 SGHRS, CDR2 YFSETQ. The CDR3 has 14 amino acids. V lost 3 bases, J lost 2 bases, and 10 bases lay in between. CDR3 sequence (DNA): TGCGCCAGCAGCTCAGGGATAAACACAGATACGCAGTATTTT. Its protein product is CASSSGINTDTQYF.

The rearrangement uses TRBV19 and TRBJ2-7; no reliable D call. CDR3 length equals 15 residues. The V gene's germline CDR1 is LNHDA and CDR2 SQIVND (reference sequence). V was trimmed by 6 bases and J by 3 bases, leaving 18 bases between them. The CDR3: CASSFTRTVLYEQYF. Written as DNA, the CDR3 is TGTGCCAGTAGCTTCACTCGTACCGTACTCTACGAGCAGTACTTC.

The V and J genes are TRBV19 and TRBJ2-1, with TRBD1 matching over 7 bases. This CDR3 has 16 residues. Germline V gene data show CDR1 as LNHDA and CDR2 as SQIVND (reference sequence). Trimming took 6 bases from V and 1 from J; bases not matched to a gene: 9. In DNA form, the CDR3 reads TGTGCCAGTAGCGTGACAGGGTCTATTTCCTACAATGAGCAGTTCTTC. Its protein is CASSVTGSISYNEQFF.

The chain carries TRBV7-2 and TRBJ1-2; D unresolved. The V gene's germline CDR1 is SGHTA and CDR2 FQGNSA. The CDR3 spans 13 residues. The germline V and J ends were trimmed by 0 bases and 5 bases, with 7 bases remaining between them. The CDR3 DNA is TGTGCCAGCAGCTTAGCCATTCGTTATGGCTACACCTTC. Amino acids: CASSLAIRYGYTF.

The chain has TRBV18 and TRBJ1-3; D unclear. The V end lost 3 bases, the J end lost 0 bases, and 3 bases lay between the germline ends. The CDR3 spans 13 residues. The germline V gene encodes CDR1 KGHSH and CDR2 LQKENI. The DNA for the CDR3 is TGTGCCAGCTCACCTAGCTCTGGAAACACCATATATTTT. This codes for CASSPSSGNTIYF.